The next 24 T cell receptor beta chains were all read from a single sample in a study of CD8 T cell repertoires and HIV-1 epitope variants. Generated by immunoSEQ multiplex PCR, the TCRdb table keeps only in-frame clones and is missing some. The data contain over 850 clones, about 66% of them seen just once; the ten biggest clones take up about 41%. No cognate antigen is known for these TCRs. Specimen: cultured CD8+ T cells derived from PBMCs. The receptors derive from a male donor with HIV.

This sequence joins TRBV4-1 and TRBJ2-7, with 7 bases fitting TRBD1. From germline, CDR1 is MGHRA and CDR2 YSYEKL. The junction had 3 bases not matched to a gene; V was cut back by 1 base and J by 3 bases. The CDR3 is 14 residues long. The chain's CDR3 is CASSQGAGGYEQYF. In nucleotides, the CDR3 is TGCGCCAGCAGCCAAGGAGCAGGGGGCTACGAGCAGTACTTC.

CDR3 amino acids: CASSPRLGDLYEQYF. As DNA, the CDR3 is TGTGCCAGCAGTCCCCGACTGGGCGACCTCTACGAGCAGTACTTC. The rearrangement links TRBV28 to TRBJ2-7; D call uncertain. With 5 bases removed from V and 3 bases from J, the gap between germline ends came to 17 bases. The CDR3 runs to 15 residues. Germline V CDR1 and CDR2: MDHEN, SYDVKM. Looking up the rest from reference TRBV28 and TRBJ2-7 gives the full variable domain: DVKVTQSSRYLVKRTGEKVFLECVQDMDHENMFWYRQDPGLGLRLIYFSYDVKMKEKGDIPEGYSVSREKKERFSLILESASTNQTSMYLCASSPRLGDLYEQYFGPGTRLTVT.

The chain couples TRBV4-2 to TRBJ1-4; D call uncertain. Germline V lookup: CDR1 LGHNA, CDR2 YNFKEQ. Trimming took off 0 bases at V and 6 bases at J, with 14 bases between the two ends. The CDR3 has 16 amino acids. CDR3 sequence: CASSQDFLGGDEKLFF. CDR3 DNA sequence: TGTGCCAGCAGCCAAGATTTCCTTGGTGGGGATGAAAAACTGTTTTTT.

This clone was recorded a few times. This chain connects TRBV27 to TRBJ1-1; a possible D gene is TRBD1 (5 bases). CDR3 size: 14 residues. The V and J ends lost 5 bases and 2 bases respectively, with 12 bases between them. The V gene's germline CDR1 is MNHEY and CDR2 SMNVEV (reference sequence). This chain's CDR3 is CASSPDSLNTEAFF. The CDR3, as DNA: TGTGCCAGCAGTCCAGACAGCCTAAACACTGAAGCTTTCTTT.

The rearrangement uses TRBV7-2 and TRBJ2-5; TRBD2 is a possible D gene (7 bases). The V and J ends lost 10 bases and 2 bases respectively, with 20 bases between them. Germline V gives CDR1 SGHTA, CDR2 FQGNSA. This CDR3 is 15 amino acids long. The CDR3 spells CATSRRGGEQETQYF. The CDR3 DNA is TGTGCCACCTCTAGGAGAGGGGGGGAGCAAGAGACCCAGTACTTC.

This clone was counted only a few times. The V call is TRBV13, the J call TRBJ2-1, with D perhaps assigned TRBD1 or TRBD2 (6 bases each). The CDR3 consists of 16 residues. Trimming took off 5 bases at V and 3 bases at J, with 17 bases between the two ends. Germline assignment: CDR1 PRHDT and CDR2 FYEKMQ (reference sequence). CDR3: CASSPLSGGLYNEQFF. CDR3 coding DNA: TGTGCCAGCAGCCCCCTCTCTGGGGGGCTCTACAATGAGCAGTTCTTC. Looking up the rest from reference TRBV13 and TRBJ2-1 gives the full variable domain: AAGVIQSPRHLIKEKRETATLKCYPIPRHDTVYWYQQGPGQDPQFLISFYEKMQSDKGSIPDRFSAQQFSDYHSELNMSSLELGDSALYFCASSPLSGGLYNEQFFGPGTRLTVL.

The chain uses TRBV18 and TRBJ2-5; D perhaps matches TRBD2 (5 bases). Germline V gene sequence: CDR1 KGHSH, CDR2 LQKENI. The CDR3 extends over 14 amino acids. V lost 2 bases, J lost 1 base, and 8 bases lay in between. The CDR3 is CASSPGLSQETQYF. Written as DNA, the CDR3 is TGTGCCAGCTCACCAGGACTTTCCCAAGAGACCCAGTACTTC. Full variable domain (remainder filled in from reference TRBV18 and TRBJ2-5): NAGVMQNPRHLVRRRGQEARLRCSPMKGHSHVYWYRQLPEEGLKFMVYLQKENIIDESGMPKERFSAEFPKEGPSILRIQQVVRGDSAAYFCASSPGLSQETQYFGPGTRLLVL.

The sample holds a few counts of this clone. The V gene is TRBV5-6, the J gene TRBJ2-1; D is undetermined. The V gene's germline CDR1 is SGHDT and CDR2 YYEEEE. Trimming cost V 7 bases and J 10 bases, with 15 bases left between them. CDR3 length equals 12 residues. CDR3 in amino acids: CASASAMGEQFF. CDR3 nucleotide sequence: TGTGCCAGCGCATCGGCTATGGGGGAGCAGTTCTTC.

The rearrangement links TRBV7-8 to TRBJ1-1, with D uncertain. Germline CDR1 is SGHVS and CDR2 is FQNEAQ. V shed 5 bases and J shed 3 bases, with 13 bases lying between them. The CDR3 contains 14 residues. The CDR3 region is CASSPGRWDTEAFF. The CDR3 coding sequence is TGTGCCAGCAGCCCGGGCCGATGGGACACTGAAGCTTTCTTT. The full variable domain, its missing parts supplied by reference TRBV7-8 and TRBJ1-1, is GAGVSQSPRYKVAKRGQDVALRCDPISGHVSLFWYQQALGQGPEFLTYFQNEAQLDKSGLPSDRFFAERPEGSVSTLKIQRTQQEDSAVYLCASSPGRWDTEAFFGQGTRLTVV.

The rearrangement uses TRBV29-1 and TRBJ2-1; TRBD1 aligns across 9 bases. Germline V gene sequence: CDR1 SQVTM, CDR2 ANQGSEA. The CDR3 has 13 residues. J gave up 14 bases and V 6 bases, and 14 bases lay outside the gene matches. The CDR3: CSVIGQGLWEKFF. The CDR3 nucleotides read TGCAGCGTGATAGGACAGGGGCTTTGGGAAAAGTTCTTC.

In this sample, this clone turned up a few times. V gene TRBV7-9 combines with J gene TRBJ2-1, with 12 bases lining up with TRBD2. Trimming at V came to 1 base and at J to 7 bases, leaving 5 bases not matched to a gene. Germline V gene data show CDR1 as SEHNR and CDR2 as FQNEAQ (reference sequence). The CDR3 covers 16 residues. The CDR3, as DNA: TGTGCCAGCAGCTTAGTCCTAGGGACTAGCGGGAATGAGCAGTTCTTC. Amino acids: CASSLVLGTSGNEQFF.

As DNA, the CDR3 is TGTGCCAGCAGTTTATATGGGGGTGGTAGCTACGAGCAGTACTTC. Protein: CASSLYGGGSYEQYF. The V call is TRBV28, the J call TRBJ2-7, with D possibly being TRBD1 or TRBD2 (5 bases each). Trimming left V 1 base short and J 3 bases short, with 13 bases between. Germline V gives CDR1 MDHEN, CDR2 SYDVKM. CDR3 length equals 15 residues. The whole variable domain, remainder taken from reference TRBV28 and TRBJ2-7, is DVKVTQSSRYLVKRTGEKVFLECVQDMDHENMFWYRQDPGLGLRLIYFSYDVKMKEKGDIPEGYSVSREKKERFSLILESASTNQTSMYLCASSLYGGGSYEQYFGPGTRLTVT.

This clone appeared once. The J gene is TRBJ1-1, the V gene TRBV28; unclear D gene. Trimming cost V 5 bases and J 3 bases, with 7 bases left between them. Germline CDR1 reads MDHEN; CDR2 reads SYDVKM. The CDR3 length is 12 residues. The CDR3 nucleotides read TGTGCCAGCAGTCAAGGAGACACTGAAGCTTTCTTT. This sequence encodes CASSQGDTEAFF.

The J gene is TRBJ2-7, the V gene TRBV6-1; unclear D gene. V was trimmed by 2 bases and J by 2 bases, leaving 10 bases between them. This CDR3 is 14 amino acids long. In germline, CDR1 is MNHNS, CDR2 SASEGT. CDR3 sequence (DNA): TGTGCCAGCAGTGAATTCGGGTTCCCCTACGAGCAGTACTTC. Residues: CASSEFGFPYEQYF.

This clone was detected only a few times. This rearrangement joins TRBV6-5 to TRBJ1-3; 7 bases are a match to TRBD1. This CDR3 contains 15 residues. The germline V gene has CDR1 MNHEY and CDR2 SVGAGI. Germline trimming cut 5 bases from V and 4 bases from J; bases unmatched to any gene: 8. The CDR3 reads CASSQSTGIGNTIYF. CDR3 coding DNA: TGTGCCAGCAGTCAATCGACAGGGATCGGAAACACCATATATTTT.

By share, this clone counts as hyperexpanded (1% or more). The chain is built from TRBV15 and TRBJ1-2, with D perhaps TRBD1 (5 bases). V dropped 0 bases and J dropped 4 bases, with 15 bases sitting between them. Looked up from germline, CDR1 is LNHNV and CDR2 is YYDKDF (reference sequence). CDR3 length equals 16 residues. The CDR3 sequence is CATSRDRGTQVYGYTF. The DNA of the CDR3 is TGTGCCACCAGCAGAGATCGGGGGACCCAGGTCTATGGCTACACCTTC.

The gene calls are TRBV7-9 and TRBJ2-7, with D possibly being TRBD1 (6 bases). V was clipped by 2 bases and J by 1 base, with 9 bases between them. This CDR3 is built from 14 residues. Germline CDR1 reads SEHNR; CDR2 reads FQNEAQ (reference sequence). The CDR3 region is CASSLSQGSYEQYF. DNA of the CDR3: TGTGCCAGCAGCTTATCCCAGGGGTCCTACGAGCAGTACTTC. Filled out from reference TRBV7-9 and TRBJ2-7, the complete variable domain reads DTGVSQNPRHKITKRGQNVTFRCDPISEHNRLYWYRQTLGQGPEFLTYFQNEAQLEKSRLLSDRFSAERPKGSFSTLEIQRTEQGDSAMYLCASSLSQGSYEQYFGPGTRLTVT.

The CDR3 sequence: CASRTSNIQYF. CDR3 nucleotides: TGTGCCAGCAGGACTAGTAACATTCAGTACTTC. V is TRBV28 and J is TRBJ2-4; a weak D match, TRBD2 (6 bases). The CDR3 consists of 11 residues. CDR1 and CDR2 (germline): MDHEN, SYDVKM. V was trimmed by 6 bases and J by 7 bases, leaving 7 bases between them.

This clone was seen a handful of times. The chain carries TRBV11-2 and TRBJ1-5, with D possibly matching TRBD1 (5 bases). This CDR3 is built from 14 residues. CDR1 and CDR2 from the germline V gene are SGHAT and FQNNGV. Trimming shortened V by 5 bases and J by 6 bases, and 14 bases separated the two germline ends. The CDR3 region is CASSRDQEGQPQHF. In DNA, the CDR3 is TGTGCCAGCAGCAGGGACCAGGAGGGTCAGCCCCAGCATTTT. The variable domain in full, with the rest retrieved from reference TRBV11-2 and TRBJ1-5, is EAGVAQSPRYKIIEKRQSVAFWCNPISGHATLYWYQQILGQGPKLLIQFQNNGVVDDSQLPKDRFSAERLKGVDSTLKIQPAKLEDSAVYLCASSRDQEGQPQHFGDGTRLSIL.

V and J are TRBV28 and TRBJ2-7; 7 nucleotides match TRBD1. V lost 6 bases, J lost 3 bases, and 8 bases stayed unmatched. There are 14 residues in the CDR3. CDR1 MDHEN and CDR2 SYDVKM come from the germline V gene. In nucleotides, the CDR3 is TGTGCCAGCAGATCTATCGACAGGGTCTACGAGCAGTACTTC. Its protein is CASRSIDRVYEQYF.

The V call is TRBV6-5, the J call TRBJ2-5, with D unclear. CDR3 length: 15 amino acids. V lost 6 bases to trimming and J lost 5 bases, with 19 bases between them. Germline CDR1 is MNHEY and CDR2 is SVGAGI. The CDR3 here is CASSPGRSHGETQYF. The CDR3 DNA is TGTGCCAGCAGCCCAGGTCGGTCCCACGGGGAGACCCAGTACTTC.

The CDR3 protein is CAAGDAYEQYF. In nucleotides, the CDR3 is TGTGCCGCAGGGGACGCCTACGAGCAGTACTTC. The chain uses TRBV2 and TRBJ2-7; D may be TRBD1 (6 bases). The V end was cut by 11 bases, the J end by 2 bases, with 10 bases between. The length of the CDR3 is 11 residues. The germline CDR1 and CDR2 sequences are SNHLY and FYNNEI.

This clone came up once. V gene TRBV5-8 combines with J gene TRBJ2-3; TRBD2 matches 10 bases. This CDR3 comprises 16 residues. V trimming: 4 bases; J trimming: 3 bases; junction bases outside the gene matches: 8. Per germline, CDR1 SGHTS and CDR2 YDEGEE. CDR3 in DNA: TGTGCCAGCAGCCCCACTAGCGGGAAAGATACAGATACGCAGTATTTT. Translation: CASSPTSGKDTDTQYF.

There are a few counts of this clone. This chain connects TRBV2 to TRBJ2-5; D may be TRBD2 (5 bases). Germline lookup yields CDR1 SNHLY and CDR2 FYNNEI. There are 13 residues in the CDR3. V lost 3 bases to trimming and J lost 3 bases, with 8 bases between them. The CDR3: CASSDGEEETQYF. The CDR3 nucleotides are TGTGCCAGCAGTGACGGGGAAGAAGAGACCCAGTACTTC. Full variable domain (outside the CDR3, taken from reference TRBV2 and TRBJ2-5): EPEVTQTPSHQVTQMGQEVILRCVPISNHLYFYWYRQILGQKVEFLVSFYNNEISEKSEIFDDQFSVERPDGSNFTLKIRSTKLEDSAMYFCASSDGEEETQYFGPGTRLLVL.